These 25 T cell receptor beta chains came from one sample sequenced in a study of post-analysis software for immune sequencing data. These receptors have no identified antigens. Unique molecular identifiers were carried by the TCR beta cDNA libraries. TCRdb recomputed calls from the PCR reads with MiXCR, one row per CDR3 protein. Among roughly 800,000 distinct CDR3 sequences, less than 35% were seen once, and the ten largest hold more than 0.45%. Study findings and constraints: Four to six TRBV segments, including TRBV5-6, TRBV5-1 and TRBV20-1, were more frequent in patients than controls.

Sequencing was carried out using blood. The source of these receptors is a girl aged 10-17 years with multiple sclerosis.

This clonotype was picked up a small number of times. The chain carries TRBV5-1 and TRBJ2-1; TRBD2 aligns across 7 bases. Trimming removed 4 bases from V and 7 bases from J; junction bases left unmatched: 14. CDR1 is SGHRS, CDR2 YFSETQ, per germline. The CDR3 contains 16 residues. The CDR3 region has the DNA TGCGCCAGCAGCAAAGGTAGCGGGCTATCACATAATGAGCAGTTCTTC. Translating it yields CASSKGSGLSHNEQFF.

Here the CDR3 DNA reads TGTGCCAGCGGCCAACCCTGGGACTTCGCCAATGAGCAGTTCTTC. This encodes CASGQPWDFANEQFF. This rearrangement joins TRBV6-2 or TRBV6-3 to TRBJ2-1, with a weak D call TRBD2 (6 bases). V dropped 8 bases and J dropped 6 bases, with 20 bases sitting between them. The CDR3 has 15 residues. Germline CDR1 MNHEY, CDR2 SVGEGT.

This clonotype was detected only a few times. The chain carries TRBV7-9 and TRBJ2-7; D is perhaps TRBD1 (5 bases). The germline V and J ends were trimmed by 1 base and 7 bases, with 14 bases remaining between them. CDR1 is SEHNR, CDR2 FQNEAQ, per germline (reference sequence). This CDR3 is 14 amino acids long. For the CDR3, the DNA is TGTGCCAGCAGCTTAGAAGCTGGCAGGGTGGAGCAGTACTTC. Amino acid sequence: CASSLEAGRVEQYF.

V gene TRBV10-3 combines with J gene TRBJ2-5; D gene ambiguous. Trimming took 7 bases from V and 0 from J, leaving 9 bases between them. Germline V gene lookup returns CDR1 ENHRY and CDR2 SYGVKD. The CDR3 is 13 residues long. The CDR3 spells CAIMSDYQETQYF. In DNA, the CDR3 is TGTGCCATCATGAGTGACTACCAAGAGACCCAGTACTTC.

The sample holds a few counts of this clonotype. J is TRBJ2-4 and V is TRBV4-1; 7 bases are a match to TRBD1. The end of the DNA fits TRBJ2-5 better, so the J call may be wrong. In germline, CDR1 is MGHRA, CDR2 YSYEKL. This CDR3 contains 15 residues. As DNA, the CDR3 is TGCGCCAGCAGCCACCCAACAGGGGTCGAGGAGACCCAGTACTTC. Translating gives CASSHPTGVEETQYF.

CDR3 region: CASSSTGQMNTEAFF. Written as DNA, the CDR3 is TGCGCCAGCAGCTCGACGGGACAGATGAACACTGAAGCTTTCTTT. This chain links TRBV5-1 with TRBJ1-1, with 7 bases fitting TRBD1. V lost 3 bases, J lost 0 bases, and 5 bases stayed unmatched. This CDR3 has 15 residues. Germline assignment: CDR1 SGHRS and CDR2 YFSETQ.

The chain uses TRBV20-1 and TRBJ2-1, with D maybe TRBD2 (7 bases). Germline-derived CDR1 and CDR2 are DFQATT and SNEGSKA (reference sequence). The CDR3 totals 14 residues. Deletions cut 3 bases from V and 6 bases from J, with 15 bases between. This CDR3 is CSARNRAGANEQFF. The CDR3 DNA sequence: TGCAGTGCTAGGAACAGGGCGGGGGCCAATGAGCAGTTCTTC.

This clonotype was observed a few times. The V call is TRBV5-6, the J call TRBJ1-2; D unresolved. Germline V gene lookup returns CDR1 SGHDT and CDR2 YYEEEE. V was shortened by 5 bases and J by 4 bases, with 24 bases between the two germline ends. The CDR3 is 17 residues long. The CDR3 region has the DNA TGTGCCAGCAGACTACCCGATCGGGCCAATGCGCCCTATGGCTACACCTTC. Its translation: CASRLPDRANAPYGYTF. Supplemented by reference TRBV5-6 and TRBJ1-2, the full variable domain reads DAGVTQSPTHLIKTRGQQVTLRCSPKSGHDTVSWYQQALGQGPQFIFQYYEEEERQRGNFPDRFSGHQFPNYSSELNVNALLLGDSALYLCASRLPDRANAPYGYTFGSGTRLTVV.

This clonotype appeared a few times. This chain links TRBV9 with TRBJ2-3; 8 bases are shared with TRBD2. The CDR3 totals 17 residues. V shed 0 bases and J 4 bases; nucleotides not matched to a gene: 10. Germline V gene sequence: CDR1 SGDLS, CDR2 YYNGEE. The DNA for the CDR3 is TGTGCCAGCAGCGTAGATTCCGGGGGGGCTCCGCCAGATACGCAGTATTTT. It translates to CASSVDSGGAPPDTQYF.

The rearrangement links TRBV27 to TRBJ2-7; D is uncertain. Germline loops: CDR1 MNHEY, CDR2 SMNVEV (reference sequence). The CDR3 is 11 amino acids. Trimming removed 8 bases at V and 4 bases at J, with 9 bases between. CDR3 coding DNA: TGTGCCAGCCCTAAACTATACGAGCAGTACTTC. It specifies CASPKLYEQYF.

To note about this clonotype: Mismatch with germline at one junction end may stem from a read error. The V call is TRBV4-3, the J call TRBJ1-4, with D unresolved. Looked up from germline, CDR1 is LGHNA and CDR2 is YSLEER. The CDR3 has 16 residues. The CDR3 sequence: CVSSQDSGRPNEKLFF. The DNA of the CDR3 is TGCGTCAGCAGCCAAGATTCCGGGCGGCCTAATGAAAAACTGTTTTTT.

About this clonotype itself: One junction end does not reproduce the germline sequence, and a read error may be involved. The gene calls are TRBV27 and TRBJ1-4; D remains ambiguous. This CDR3 is 14 amino acids long. From germline, CDR1 is MNHEY and CDR2 SMNVEV (reference sequence). DNA for the CDR3: TGTGCCAGCAGGTCCCAGCAGGCCTTTGAAAAACCGTTTTTT. Translating it yields CASRSQQAFEKPFF.

With regard to this clonotype: A much larger clone lies one base from this, so it may be a read error. The V gene is TRBV20-1, the J gene TRBJ2-7, with D unclear. The DNA end favors TRBJ2-5, so the J call may be wrong. CDR1 is DFQATT and CDR2 is SNEGSKA in the germline V gene (reference sequence). The CDR3 has 10 amino acids. The CDR3 DNA reads TGCAGTGCTAGGTGGGAGACCCAGTACTTC. Encoded protein: CSARWETQYF.

Details on this clonotype: The junction does not match germline at one end; this may be a read error. The rearrangement links TRBV28 to TRBJ2-7; possibly TRBD2 for D (6 bases). Germline assignment: CDR1 MDHEN and CDR2 SYDVKM. There are 13 residues in the CDR3. CDR3 residues: CAGRDLTRVEQYF. The DNA of the CDR3 is TGTGCCGGCAGGGACTTGACGCGTGTCGAGCAGTACTTC. Full variable domain (outside the CDR3, taken from reference TRBV28 and TRBJ2-7): DVKVTQSSRYLVKRTGEKVFLECVQDMDHENMFWYRQDPGLGLRLIYFSYDVKMKEKGDIPEGYSVSREKKERFSLILESASTNQTSMYLCAGRDLTRVEQYFGPGTRLTVT.

V usage is TRBV29-1 and J usage is TRBJ2-7; D uncertain. V dropped 0 bases and J dropped 3 bases, with 12 bases sitting between them. From germline, CDR1 is SQVTM and CDR2 ANQGSEA. This CDR3 spans 14 amino acids. The CDR3 DNA is TGCAGCGTTGAAGATCTTAAGACGGGCTACGAGCAGTACTTC. Protein: CSVEDLKTGYEQYF.

This clonotype was detected only a few times. This rearrangement joins TRBV7-2 to TRBJ2-1, with TRBD2 identical over 10 bases. Germline assignment: CDR1 SGHTA and CDR2 FQGNSA. The CDR3 has 16 residues. V lost 5 bases, J lost 7 bases, and 11 bases stayed unmatched. In DNA, the CDR3 is TGTGCCAGCAGCCCCCCCCGCCTAGCGGGGGTGAATGAGCAGTTCTTC. Translated: CASSPPRLAGVNEQFF. The full variable domain, in which reference TRBV7-2 and TRBJ2-1 provide the parts outside the CDR3, is GAGVSQSPSNKVTEKGKDVELRCDPISGHTALYWYRQSLGQGLEFLIYFQGNSAPDKSGLPSDRFSAERTGGSVSTLTIQRTQQEDSAVYLCASSPPRLAGVNEQFFGPGTRLTVL.

The CDR3 reads CSARAVPGGTDTQYF. In DNA, the CDR3 is TGCAGTGCTAGAGCGGTCCCCGGGGGCACAGATACGCAGTATTTT. The chain joins TRBV20-1 to TRBJ2-3, with TRBD2 as a possible D gene (5 bases). Germline values: CDR1 DFQATT, CDR2 SNEGSKA (reference sequence). The CDR3 has 15 residues. The V and J ends lost 1 base and 1 base respectively, with 12 bases between them.

This rearrangement joins TRBV20-1 to TRBJ2-7; possible D gene TRBD1, 7 bases. CDR1 and CDR2 (germline): DFQATT, SNEGSKA (reference sequence). The CDR3 totals 15 residues. The V end was cut by 0 bases, the J end by 3 bases, with 15 bases between. The CDR3 nucleotides read TGCAGTGCTAGAGATCGGGGGACAGACTTCTACGAGCAGTACTTC. Its protein is CSARDRGTDFYEQYF.

The V gene is TRBV7-9, the J gene TRBJ2-5; possibly TRBD2 for D (5 bases). The CDR3 consists of 15 residues. Trimming pared 5 bases from V and 4 bases from J, leaving 17 bases between. Germline V CDR1 and CDR2: SEHNR, FQNEAQ (reference sequence). In DNA, the CDR3 is TGTGCCAGCAGCCCGGGGTCATCCCCTATAGAGACCCAGTACTTC. Translating gives CASSPGSSPIETQYF. Full variable domain (outside the CDR3, taken from reference TRBV7-9 and TRBJ2-5): DTGVSQNPRHKITKRGQNVTFRCDPISEHNRLYWYRQTLGQGPEFLTYFQNEAQLEKSRLLSDRFSAERPKGSFSTLEIQRTEQGDSAMYLCASSPGSSPIETQYFGPGTRLLVL.

A few counts support this clonotype. The CDR3 here is CASSQDRVSGEQFF. The CDR3 DNA follows: TGCGCCAGCAGCCAAGACAGGGTGAGCGGTGAGCAGTTCTTC. J is TRBJ2-1 and V is TRBV4-3; D may match TRBD1 or TRBD2 (5 bases each). This CDR3 comprises 14 residues. Germline CDR1 and CDR2: LGHNA and YSLEER. Trimming took 0 bases from V and 9 from J, leaving 12 bases between them.

At least ten counts were recorded for this clonotype. This chain uses TRBV4-3 with TRBJ2-1; 7 nucleotides agree with TRBD1. CDR1 LGHNA and CDR2 YSLEER come from the germline V gene. The V segment lost 1 base and the J segment 10 bases; nucleotides outside the gene matches: 13. This CDR3 has 16 residues. In nucleotides, the CDR3 is TGCGCCAGCAGCCAAGTCAGGGGGACACCGGGGCGAGAGCAGTTCTTC. Translated: CASSQVRGTPGREQFF.

This CDR3 is CAILRQGQETQYF. In DNA form, the CDR3 reads TGTGCCATTCTCCGACAAGGTCAAGAGACCCAGTACTTC. The chain has TRBV10-3 and TRBJ2-5; the D is unclear. Germline CDR1 and CDR2: ENHRY and SYGVKD. V lost 9 bases and J 2 bases, leaving 13 bases between the germline ends. The CDR3 has 13 amino acids.

In this sample, this clonotype turned up a few times. The chain couples TRBV12-3 or TRBV12-4 to TRBJ2-7, with no clear D. This CDR3 region has 13 residues. Trimming cost V 6 bases and J 4 bases, with 13 bases left between them. The DNA for the CDR3 is TGTGCCAGCAGCCGAAGAACATCTTACGAGCAGTACTTC. Translating it yields CASSRRTSYEQYF.

This sequence joins TRBV28 and TRBJ2-3, with 9 bases that match TRBD1. The CDR3 spans 17 residues. Germline V lookup: CDR1 MDHEN, CDR2 SYDVKM. J was trimmed by 0 bases and V by 6 bases; bases with no gene match: 10. CDR3 region: CASSTTWDRASTDTQYF. The CDR3 coding sequence is TGTGCCAGCAGCACAACTTGGGACAGGGCGAGCACAGATACGCAGTATTTT.

The genes are TRBV7-9 and TRBJ1-1; TRBD1 aligns across 10 bases. The CDR3 loop spans 14 amino acids. The junction had 2 bases not matched to a gene; V was cut back by 3 bases and J by 4 bases. Looked up from germline, CDR1 is SEHNR and CDR2 is FQNEAQ (reference sequence). In DNA form, the CDR3 reads TGTGCCAGCAGCTTTCGGACAGGGGGCACTGAAGCTTTCTTT. This codes for CASSFRTGGTEAFF.